This is a list of T cell receptor beta chains from one sample in a study of blood T cells in healthy people across ages. TCRdb re-derived calls from the 5' RACE reads in MiXCR, one entry per CDR3 protein. The table lists roughly 1.4 million distinct CDR3 sequences, 45% to 70% of them singletons. The specimen sequenced was blood. The receptors originated from a man between 18 and 35 years old in good health. CDR3s include the opening cysteine and the closing phenylalanine or tryptophan. The order of the fields is D gene, V gene, J gene, clone size, CDR3 DNA, CDR3 protein. The D gene is left open where the match is weak. Size is omitted from some rows. Given values are once, few, many or a class for expanded clones.

>-|TRBV6-1|TRBJ1-2|few
TGTGCCAGCAGTGGAGCCGATGAGGTCAACACGGGCGGCTACACCTTC
CASSGADEVNTGGYTF
>-|TRBV12-3/TRBV12-4|TRBJ1-1|-
TGTGCCAGCAGTTTACGCCCCCCCGGGGGGACTGAAGCTTTCTTT
CASSLRPPGGTEAFF
>TRBD2|TRBV4-1|TRBJ2-2|-
TGCGCCAGCAGCCAAGAGGTGGGACTAGCCTCCGGGGAGCTGTTTTTT
CASSQEVGLASGELFF
>TRBD1|TRBV3-1|TRBJ2-7|many
TGTGCCAGCAGCCGAGTGACAGGGCTAGGCTCCTACGAGCAGTACTTC
CASSRVTGLGSYEQYF
>-|TRBV6-5|TRBJ1-2|-
TGTGCCAGCAGCTACGACGGCAGCTATGGCTACACCTTC
CASSYDGSYGYTF
>-|TRBV10-3|TRBJ1-1|few
TGTGCCATCAGTGCACCGGACAGAGTCACTGAAGCTTTCTTT
CAISAPDRVTEAFF
>-|TRBV12-3/TRBV12-4|TRBJ1-5|-
TGTGCCAGCAGCCAAATCCGGCAGGAGCCCCAGCATTTT
CASSQIRQEPQHF
>-|TRBV4-1|TRBJ1-4|-
TGCGCCAGCAGCCGCGGGGTGGGTAATGAAAAACTGTTTTTT
CASSRGVGNEKLFF
>TRBD2|TRBV13|TRBJ2-5|-
TGTGCCAGCAGCTTCCGCTCCTTGGCTAGCGGGAGAAAAGAGACCCAGTACTTC
CASSFRSLASGRKETQYF
>TRBD1|TRBV12-3/TRBV12-4|TRBJ2-1|-
TGTGCCAGCGATGCCCGAGACAGGGGTTCCTACAATGAGCAGTTCTTC
CASDARDRGSYNEQFF
>TRBD1|TRBV5-1|TRBJ2-3|-
TGCGCCAGCAGCCCGAGGGGGCCGGTCGGAGATACGCAGTATTTT
CASSPRGPVGDTQYF
>-|TRBV29-1|TRBJ2-5|few
TGCAGCGTTGAAGATCTTAGGGGGGGGGCGGTACAAGAGACCCAGTACTTC
CSVEDLRGGAVQETQYF
>-|TRBV9|TRBJ1-1|-
TGTGCCAGCAGCGCCACAGCCTCGGCCGCTGAAGCTTTCTTT
CASSATASAAEAFF
>-|TRBV20-1|TRBJ2-7|once
TGCAGTGCTAGAGTTATAGGGTGGGAGCAGTACTTC
CSARVIGWEQYF
>-|TRBV20-1|TRBJ2-5|-
TGCAGTGCGCATACTAGGCAAGAGACCCAGTACTTC
CSAHTRQETQYF
>-|TRBV29-1|TRBJ2-2|-
TGCAGCGTTTTCACAGGGAGAACCGGGGAGCTGTTTTTT
CSVFTGRTGELFF
>-|TRBV4-1|TRBJ2-7|-
TGCGCCAGCAGCCAAGAAGGGCTTAGCCTCTACGAGCAGTACTTC
CASSQEGLSLYEQYF
>TRBD2|TRBV6-5|TRBJ2-7|-
TGTGCCAGCAGTTACGGACTAGCGAACTACGAGCAGTACTTC
CASSYGLANYEQYF
>-|TRBV7-2|TRBJ2-7|few
TGTGCCAGCAGCTTAAGGAGCTCCTCCAGGGGCTACGAGCAGTACTTC
CASSLRSSSRGYEQYF
>-|TRBV6-5|TRBJ2-7|-
TGTGCCAGCAGTTACTCGTCTCTGGGGTACGAGCAGTACTTC
CASSYSSLGYEQYF
>-|TRBV5-4|TRBJ2-3|once
TGTGCCAGCAGCTTGACCTACAACACAGATACGCAGTATTTT
CASSLTYNTDTQYF
>-|TRBV5-1|TRBJ2-5|few
TGCGCCAGCAGCTTGGCCAGATTTGTCCAAGAGACCCAGTACTTC
CASSLARFVQETQYF
>TRBD2|TRBV4-1|TRBJ2-1|-
TGCGCCAGCAGCACGGGACTAGCGGGATTAAGCAATGAGCAGTTCTTC
CASSTGLAGLSNEQFF
>-|TRBV20-1|TRBJ2-7|-
TGCAGTGCTAGTGATGCCAGCTCCTACGAGCAGTACTTC
CSASDASSYEQYF
>-|TRBV18|TRBJ2-3|few
TGTGCCAGCTCACCCGGGATCCGATTCGATACGCAGTATTTT
CASSPGIRFDTQYF
>-|TRBV7-2|TRBJ2-4|few
TGTGCCAGCAGCTTAGATTCCAGTCCCAGGGCCCAGTACTTC
CASSLDSSPRAQYF
>-|TRBV7-9|TRBJ1-2|-
TGTGCCAGCAGCTTAGTGGACCGGGACCTCTATGGCTACACCTTC
CASSLVDRDLYGYTF
>-|TRBV29-1|TRBJ2-7|-
TGCAGCGTTGTCGACCAGGGTTACGAGCAGTACTTC
CSVVDQGYEQYF
>TRBD1|TRBV12-3/TRBV12-4|TRBJ1-6|-
TGTGCCAGCAGTTCGAGACAGGGTCAAAATTCACCCCTCCACTTT
CASSSRQGQNSPLHF
>-|TRBV3-1|TRBJ2-7|-
TGTGCCAGCAGCCAAGAGTCCACGTCCTACGAGCAGTACTTC
CASSQESTSYEQYF
>TRBD1|TRBV9|TRBJ1-1|few
TGTGCCAGCAGCGTAGGGACAGGGAACACTGAAGCTTTCTTT
CASSVGTGNTEAFF
>-|TRBV3-1|TRBJ1-2|-
TGTGCCAGCAGCCAAGTGAGAACCGCTAACTGTGGCTACACCTTC
CASSQVRTANCGYTF
>-|TRBV29-1|TRBJ2-1|-
-
CSVGQGAGRFF
>-|TRBV28|TRBJ1-2|-
TGTGCCAGCAGTTTACAGAGCCTTAACTATGGCTACACCTTC
CASSLQSLNYGYTF
>TRBD2|TRBV12-3/TRBV12-4|TRBJ2-5|-
TGTGCCAGCAGTTCGGGGACTAGCGGGAGTGGAGAGACCCAGTACTTC
CASSSGTSGSGETQYF
>-|TRBV18|TRBJ2-1|-
TGTGCCAGCTCGATTATTCAGAGCTCCTACAATGAGCAGTTCTTC
CASSIIQSSYNEQFF
>TRBD2|TRBV11-2|TRBJ2-3|-
TGTGCCAGCAGCTTACCGGGCGGGGGGGCAGATACGCAGTATTTT
CASSLPGGGADTQYF
>TRBD1|TRBV12-3/TRBV12-4|TRBJ1-4|-
TGTGCCAGCAGTCCCTACCCCGGGACAGGGCAGACGACTAATGAAAAACTGTTTTTT
CASSPYPGTGQTTNEKLFF
>TRBD1|TRBV7-6|TRBJ2-1|-
TGTGCCAGCAGCTTAGGTCTTGGACAGGGAGAATATGAGCAGTTCTTC
CASSLGLGQGEYEQFF
>-|TRBV5-6|TRBJ2-7|few
TGTGCCAGCAGCTTGGAGCCGGGCGAGCAGTACTTC
CASSLEPGEQYF
>TRBD2|TRBV6-5|TRBJ2-5|-
TGTGCCAGCACTCCCGGGGGACTATCAGGGGAGACCCAGTACTTC
CASTPGGLSGETQYF
>-|TRBV15|TRBJ2-6|-
TGTGCCACCAGCAGAGAAACACAACCTTCTGGGGCCAACGTCCTGACTTTC
CATSRETQPSGANVLTF
>-|TRBV12-3/TRBV12-4|TRBJ1-2|once
TGTGCCGGCAGTTTAGAAGGAGCTTATGGCTACACCTTC
CAGSLEGAYGYTF
>-|TRBV6-5|TRBJ1-1|-
TGTGCCAGCAGTTACAGAAGGATACGGACTGAAGCTTTCTTT
CASSYRRIRTEAFF
>-|TRBV20-1|TRBJ2-4|few
TGCAGTGCTAGAGGGACAAATTTAAACATTCAGTACTTC
CSARGTNLNIQYF
>-|TRBV29-1|TRBJ2-7|-
TGCAGCGTGGCTACAGGCTACGAGCAGTACTTC
CSVATGYEQYF
>-|TRBV11-2|TRBJ2-1|-
TGTGCCAGCAGGGGTCCTGTAGGGCCTCACACCTACAATGAGCAGTTCTTC
CASRGPVGPHTYNEQFF
>-|TRBV10-1|TRBJ2-4|-
TGCGCCAGCAAATCCGGGGGCCCAGGGGAGCAGTACTTC
CASKSGGPGEQYF
>-|TRBV6-6|TRBJ2-1|-
TGTGCCAGCAGTTACGTGGGTTCCAATGAGCAGTTCTTC
CASSYVGSNEQFF
>-|TRBV20-1|TRBJ2-7|-
TGCAGTGCTTGGGCGACGACCTACAATGAGCAGTACTTC
CSAWATTYNEQYF
>-|TRBV4-3|TRBJ2-1|-
TGCGCCAGCAGCTTTTTCCCGTACAATGAGCAGTTCTTC
CASSFFPYNEQFF
>-|TRBV3-1|TRBJ1-2|-
TGTGCCAGCAGCCAAGATCGTCGCAGGGCGGCTGGCTACACCTTC
CASSQDRRRAAGYTF
>-|TRBV6-6|TRBJ2-7|-
TGTGCCAGCAGTTACGGGCTCGACTCCTACGAGCAGTACTTC
CASSYGLDSYEQYF
>-|TRBV20-1|TRBJ2-7|-
TGCAGTGCGATCGGGGGGCGGCTATCCTACGAGCAGTACTTC
CSAIGGRLSYEQYF
>TRBD1|TRBV12-3/TRBV12-4|TRBJ2-7|-
TGTGCCAGCACCCACACCAACCAGGGGGCGCGGTCCTACGAGCAGTACTTC
CASTHTNQGARSYEQYF
>TRBD1|TRBV15|TRBJ2-7|-
TGTGCCACCAGAGACAGGGGGCAAGAAAGCTCCTACGAGCAGTACTTC
CATRDRGQESSYEQYF
>-|TRBV3-1|TRBJ1-1|few
TGTGCCAGCAGCCAAGAGAGGTCGGAAGCTTTCTTT
CASSQERSEAFF
>TRBD1|TRBV2|TRBJ2-7|-
TGTGCCAGCCAAACAAGCAACCCGGACAGGAGGTATTCCTACGAGCAGTACTTC
CASQTSNPDRRYSYEQYF
>TRBD1|TRBV14|TRBJ2-5|few
TGTGCCAGCAGCGAGCTCAGGGGGGAGACCCAGTACTTC
CASSELRGETQYF
>-|TRBV12-3/TRBV12-4|TRBJ1-5|-
TGTGCCAGCATGAGGGAACAGCCCCAGCATTTT
CASMREQPQHF